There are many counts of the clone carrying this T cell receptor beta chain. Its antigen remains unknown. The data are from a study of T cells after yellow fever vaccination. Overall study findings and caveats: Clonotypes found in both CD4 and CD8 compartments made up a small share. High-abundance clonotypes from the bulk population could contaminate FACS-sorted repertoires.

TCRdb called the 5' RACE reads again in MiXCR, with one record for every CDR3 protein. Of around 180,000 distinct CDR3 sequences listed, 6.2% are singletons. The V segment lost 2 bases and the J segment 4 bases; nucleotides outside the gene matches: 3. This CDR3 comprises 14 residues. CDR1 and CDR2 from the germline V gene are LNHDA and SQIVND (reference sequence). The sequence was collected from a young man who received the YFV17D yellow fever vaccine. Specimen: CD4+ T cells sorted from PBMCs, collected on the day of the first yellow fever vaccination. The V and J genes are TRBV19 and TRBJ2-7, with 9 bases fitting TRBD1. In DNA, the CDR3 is TGTGCCAGTAGTATACAGACAGGGGGATACGAGCAGTACTTC. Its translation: CASSIQTGGYEQYF.